This TCR beta chain was identified in a study of CD8 T cell repertoires and HIV-1 epitope variants. With regard to this clone: Its specificity is unknown.

V shed 0 bases and J 8 bases; nucleotides not matched to a gene: 6. Germline V CDR1 and CDR2: LGHNA, YSLEER. There are 15 residues in the CDR3. Survey-depth immunoSEQ sequencing covered TCR beta CDR3 regions. Measured with immunoSEQ multiplex PCR; TCRdb has only the in-frame clones, and not every one. The table records about 5,300 clones, around two thirds of them present only once. The specimen was cultured CD8+ T cells derived from PBMCs. This TCR came from a male donor with HIV. V gene TRBV4-3 combines with J gene TRBJ1-2; TRBD1 agrees at 10 bases. CDR3: CASSQDGGTGDGYTF. The CDR3 DNA sequence: TGCGCCAGCAGCCAAGATGGTGGGACAGGGGACGGCTACACCTTC.